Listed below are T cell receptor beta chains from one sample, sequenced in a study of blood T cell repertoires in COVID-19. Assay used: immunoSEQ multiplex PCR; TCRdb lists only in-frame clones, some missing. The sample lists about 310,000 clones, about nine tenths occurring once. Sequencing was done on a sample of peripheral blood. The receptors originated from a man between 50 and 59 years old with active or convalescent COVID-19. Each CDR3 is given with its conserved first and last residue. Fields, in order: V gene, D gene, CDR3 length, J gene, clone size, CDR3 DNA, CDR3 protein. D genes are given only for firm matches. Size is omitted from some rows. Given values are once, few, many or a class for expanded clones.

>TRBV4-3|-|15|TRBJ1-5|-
TGCGCCAGCAGCCAAGCAGGGTTAGGCAATCAGCCCCAGCATTTT
CASSQAGLGNQPQHF
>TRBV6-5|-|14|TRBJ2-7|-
TGTGCCAGTCTCTCGCTACAAGGGGGAGACGAGCAGTACTTC
CASLSLQGGDEQYF
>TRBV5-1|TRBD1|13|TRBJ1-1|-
TGCGCCAGCGGACAGGACCGGCGGACTGAAGCTTTCTTT
CASGQDRRTEAFF
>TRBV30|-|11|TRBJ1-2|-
TGTGCCTGGAGTATAGAGGGCGGCTACACCTTC
CAWSIEGGYTF
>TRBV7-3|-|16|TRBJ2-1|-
TGTGCCAGCAGCTTAAAACCGGGACTGAGAGACAATGAGCAGTTCTTC
CASSLKPGLRDNEQFF
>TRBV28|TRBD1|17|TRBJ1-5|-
TGTGCCAGCAGAACCGGGACAGGGGGCATAGGCAATCAGCCCCAGCATTTT
CASRTGTGGIGNQPQHF
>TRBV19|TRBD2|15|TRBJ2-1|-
TGTGCCAGTAGTCTAACTAGCGGGAGGTACAATGAGCAGTTCTTC
CASSLTSGRYNEQFF
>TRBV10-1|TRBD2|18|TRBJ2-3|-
TGCGCCAGCAGTGAGCGGGTAGCGGGGGTGGTCGGCACAGATACGCAGTATTTT
CASSERVAGVVGTDTQYF
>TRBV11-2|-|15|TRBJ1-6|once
TGTGCCAGCAGCTTCGCCGAGGGCGGAGGTTCACCCCTCCACTTT
CASSFAEGGGSPLHF
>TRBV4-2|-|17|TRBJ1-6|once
TGTGCCAGCAGCCAAGACCCTCTAACAGGGAAGGGGTCACCCCTCCACTTT
CASSQDPLTGKGSPLHF
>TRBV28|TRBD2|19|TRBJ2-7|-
TGTGCCAGCAGTTTATTGGGGGGACTATCTCAGGTAGAATCCTACGAGCAGTACTTC
CASSLLGGLSQVESYEQYF
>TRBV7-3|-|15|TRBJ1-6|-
TGTGCCAGCAGCTTTTACCCCCCTGGCGGTTCACCCCTCCACTTT
CASSFYPPGGSPLHF
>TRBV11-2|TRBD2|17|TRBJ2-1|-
TGTGCCAGCAGCTTGGGGGGCCGGGCTAGCGGGAGGGCCGTGCAGTTCTTC
CASSLGGRASGRAVQFF
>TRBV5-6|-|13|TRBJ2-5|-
TGTGCCAGCAGTGACAGGAGCCAAGAGACCCAGTACTTC
CASSDRSQETQYF
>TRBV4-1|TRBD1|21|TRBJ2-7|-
TGCGCCAGCAGCCAAGAACCGATGGCCCCTGAGACAGGGCGACCTTACTACGAGCAGTACTTC
CASSQEPMAPETGRPYYEQYF
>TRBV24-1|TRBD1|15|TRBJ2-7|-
TGTGCCACCAGTGATTCACAGGGGGCCCCCTACGAGCAGTACTTC
CATSDSQGAPYEQYF
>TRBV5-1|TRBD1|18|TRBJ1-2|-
TGCGCCAGCAGCCCCTCGACAGGGGCAAGTAAGCAAGGCTATGGCTACACCTTC
CASSPSTGASKQGYGYTF
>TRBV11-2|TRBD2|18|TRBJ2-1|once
TGTGCCAGCAGCTTAGATGGGGCGGCTAGCGGGAGTTGGGTTGAGCAGTTCTTC
CASSLDGAASGSWVEQFF
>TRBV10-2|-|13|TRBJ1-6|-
TGCGCCAGCGGAGGGGGAGGGATCTCACCCCTCCACTTT
CASGGGGISPLHF
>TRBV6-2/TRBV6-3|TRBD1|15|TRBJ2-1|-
TGTGCCAGCAACCCCGGGACAGGGGTATACAATGAGCAGTTCTTC
CASNPGTGVYNEQFF
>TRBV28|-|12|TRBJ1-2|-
TGTGCCAGCACCGACAGGAACTATGGCTACACCTTC
CASTDRNYGYTF
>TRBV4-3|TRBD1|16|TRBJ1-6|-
TGCGCCAGCAGCCAAGAGACAGGGAGACGAAATTCACCCCTCCACTTT
CASSQETGRRNSPLHF
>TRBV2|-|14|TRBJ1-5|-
TGTGCCAGCCGGTTTGAGATAAGCAATCAGCCCCAGCATTTT
CASRFEISNQPQHF
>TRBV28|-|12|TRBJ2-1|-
TGTGCCAGCACTCGCGTAGGGGGTGAGCAGTTCTTC
CASTRVGGEQFF
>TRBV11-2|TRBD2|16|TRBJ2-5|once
TGTGCCAGCAGCCCAGGGACTAGCGGGGGGATAGAGACCCAGTACTTC
CASSPGTSGGIETQYF